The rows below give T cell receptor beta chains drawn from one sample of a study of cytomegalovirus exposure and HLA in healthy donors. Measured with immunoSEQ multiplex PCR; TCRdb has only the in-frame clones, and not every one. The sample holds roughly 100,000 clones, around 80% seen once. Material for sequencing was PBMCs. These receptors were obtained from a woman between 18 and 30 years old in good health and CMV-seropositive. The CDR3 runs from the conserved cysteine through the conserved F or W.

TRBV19 CASSSGRGGGTQYF
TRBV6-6 CASSPRTSANTGELFF
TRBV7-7 CASSLGLSATDTQYF
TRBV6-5 CASRVRGTENEKLFF
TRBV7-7 CASSLGRDYEQYF
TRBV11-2 CASSMDSEQYF
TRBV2 CASSTRQGPYF
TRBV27 CASSLNGGFGNTIYF
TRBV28 CASRSGGIKDEQYF
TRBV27 CASSLTSAAYEQYF
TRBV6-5 CASSVTTGGTGELFF
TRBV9 CASSVEDARGPEAFF
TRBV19 CASSMAGGINEQYF
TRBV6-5 CASRLAGADTQYF
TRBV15 CATSRARGRTEAFF
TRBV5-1 CASSQRGSYEQYF
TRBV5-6 CASSFTGGNQPQHF
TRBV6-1 CASSGQQGSHQPQHF
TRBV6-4 CASSEWTSGRNEQFF
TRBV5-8 CATRHPSGEAFF
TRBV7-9 CASSQRGEDREGGETQYF
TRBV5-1 CASSLAGVDTGELFF
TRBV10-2 CASSEGGQNVNTEAFF
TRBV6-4 CASSDESSYNEQFF
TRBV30 CALSGGTSNYGYTF
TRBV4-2 CASSPSGTSNTGELFF
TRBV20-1 CSAGTGNEQYF
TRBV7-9 CASSAGTGRELFF
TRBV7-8 CASSRAPNGGEKLFF